One sample yielded the 8 T cell receptor beta chains listed below, sequenced in a study of cytomegalovirus exposure and HLA in healthy donors. TCRdb keeps only in-frame clones here, not all; method: immunoSEQ multiplex PCR. Of under 200,000 clones in the sample, roughly nine tenths were seen once. Sequenced: PBMCs. These TCRs come from a woman in her 30s in good health and CMV-seronegative.

The V gene is TRBV10-1, the J gene TRBJ2-2, with a weak D call TRBD2 (7 bases). This CDR3 is built from 15 residues. Deletions cut 6 bases from V and 4 bases from J, with 15 bases between. The germline V gene has CDR1 WNHNN and CDR2 SYGVQD (reference sequence). The CDR3 here is CASRPGGLTTGELFF. The DNA of the CDR3 is TGCGCCAGCAGACCGGGGGGCTTAACCACCGGGGAGCTGTTTTTT.

The V gene is TRBV6-5, the J gene TRBJ1-3; D gene uncertain. Trimming pared 5 bases from V and 1 base from J, leaving 9 bases between. The CDR3 loop spans 14 amino acids. The germline CDR1 and CDR2 sequences are MNHEY and SVGAGI. CDR3 in DNA: TGTGCCAGCAGTGCCGGGGAGTCTGGAAACACCATATATTTT. Translated: CASSAGESGNTIYF.

This chain uses TRBV18 with TRBJ2-1, with 11 bases aligning to TRBD2. This CDR3 is built from 18 residues. Losses at the gene ends were 3 bases for V and 5 bases for J; bases not matched to a gene: 12. Per germline, CDR1 KGHSH and CDR2 LQKENI. The CDR3 DNA follows: TGTGCCAGCTCACCGAAGCTAGCGGGGGGTCAACGGGACAATGAGCAGTTCTTC. Protein: CASSPKLAGGQRDNEQFF. Based on the CDR3 plus reference TRBV18 and TRBJ2-1, the full variable domain is NAGVMQNPRHLVRRRGQEARLRCSPMKGHSHVYWYRQLPEEGLKFMVYLQKENIIDESGMPKERFSAEFPKEGPSILRIQQVVRGDSAAYFCASSPKLAGGQRDNEQFFGPGTRLTVL.

This chain uses TRBV5-3 with TRBJ2-5; the match to TRBD2 covers 7 bases. The better agreement between TRBJ2-7 and the DNA end casts doubt on the J call. TRBV5-3 is placed among ORFs of uncertain function. The CDR3 totals 16 residues. DNA for the CDR3: TGTGCCAGAAGCCGCCCATTAACGGGGGGAGCCTACGAGCAGTACTTC. This encodes CARSRPLTGGAYEQYF.

The chain uses TRBV10-2 and TRBJ2-7, with 7 bases lining up with TRBD1. The germline V gene has CDR1 WSHSY and CDR2 SAAADI. CDR3 length: 15 amino acids. Trimming cost V 2 bases and J 0 bases; bases outside gene matches: 4. In DNA form, the CDR3 reads TGCGCCAGCAGTGAGGTAGGGGGCCTCTCCTACGAGCAGTACTTC. This codes for CASSEVGGLSYEQYF.

The chain combines TRBV28 with TRBJ2-7, with D possibly matching TRBD1 (6 bases). The CDR3 runs 15 residues. Germline V gives CDR1 MDHEN, CDR2 SYDVKM. V lost 5 bases, J lost 7 bases, and 21 bases lay in between. This chain's CDR3 is CASSPRDTAFGEQYF. The DNA of the CDR3 is TGTGCCAGCAGTCCCCGGGACACGGCTTTTGGGGAGCAGTACTTC. Looking up the rest from reference TRBV28 and TRBJ2-7 gives the full variable domain: DVKVTQSSRYLVKRTGEKVFLECVQDMDHENMFWYRQDPGLGLRLIYFSYDVKMKEKGDIPEGYSVSREKKERFSLILESASTNQTSMYLCASSPRDTAFGEQYFGPGTRLTVT.

The chain has TRBV5-1 and TRBJ2-7; 10 bases map to TRBD2. This CDR3 has 14 residues. V shed 2 bases, J shed 6 bases, and the junction held 5 bases outside the gene matches. The germline V gene has CDR1 SGHRS and CDR2 YFSETQ. As DNA, the CDR3 is TGCGCCAGCAGCTTTAATATAGCGGGAGGCGAGCAGTACTTC. This encodes CASSFNIAGGEQYF. Based on the CDR3 plus reference TRBV5-1 and TRBJ2-7, the full variable domain is KAGVTQTPRYLIKTRGQQVTLSCSPISGHRSVSWYQQTPGQGLQFLFEYFSETQRNKGNFPGRFSGRQFSNSRSEMNVSTLELGDSALYLCASSFNIAGGEQYFGPGTRLTVT.

The V gene is TRBV4-1, the J gene TRBJ2-3; TRBD2 might be the D (5 bases). Trimming pared 0 bases from V and 4 bases from J, leaving 14 bases between. The germline CDR1 and CDR2 sequences are MGHRA and YSYEKL. The CDR3 totals 16 residues. As DNA, the CDR3 is TGCGCCAGCAGCCAAGAATGGACTTGGAGCGCAGATACGCAGTATTTT. It is translated as CASSQEWTWSADTQYF.